The rows below give T cell receptor beta chains drawn from one sample of a study of T-cell memory formation after mild COVID-19. TCRdb called the 5' RACE reads again in MiXCR, with one record for every CDR3 protein. The sample lists a few hundred thousand distinct CDR3 sequences, less than 25% occurring once. Source material: PBMCs or a T cell subset sorted from them (not recorded which). The receptors were gathered from an adult woman who had mild COVID-19 (a few samples of this study predate the infection). Cell type and time point are not known. Both conserved end residues are part of each CDR3. The D gene is left open where the match is weak. Clone size, where shown, is once, few, many, or a class for clones that have expanded.

TRBJ2-2 | - | TRBV6-5 | - | CASSYSNRGELFF | TGTGCCAGCAGTTACTCTAATCGGGGGGAGCTGTTTTTT
TRBJ1-5 | - | TRBV20-1 | - | CSASSRRAGGQPQHF | TGCAGTGCCAGTTCTCGTCGGGCGGGGGGTCAGCCCCAGCATTTT
TRBJ2-5 | - | TRBV5-1 | - | CASKAGASGPETQYF | TGCGCCAGCAAAGCAGGGGCGAGCGGACCAGAGACCCAGTACTTC
TRBJ2-2 | - | TRBV6-2/TRBV6-3 | - | CASSYYGPPELFF | TGTGCCAGCAGTTACTATGGCCCTCCGGAGCTGTTTTTT
TRBJ2-1 | - | TRBV19 | TRBD2 | CASSILYRRTSGKYNEQFF | TGTGCCAGTAGTATTCTCTACCGCAGGACTAGCGGGAAGTACAATGAGCAGTTCTTC
TRBJ2-5 | - | TRBV11-2 | - | CASSLEFGQRGETQYF | TGTGCCAGCAGCTTAGAATTCGGACAAAGGGGAGAGACCCAGTACTTC
TRBJ1-3 | - | TRBV7-8 | - | CASSSDGRGGIYF | TGTGCCAGCAGCTCCGACGGCCGGGGGGGCATATATTTT
TRBJ2-3 | - | TRBV14 | - | CASSQAGPDTQYF | TGTGCCAGCAGCCAAGCAGGGCCAGATACGCAGTATTTT
TRBJ1-5 | - | TRBV2 | - | CATRAQGYGNQPQHF | TGTGCCACCCGAGCCCAGGGCTATGGCAATCAGCCCCAGCATTTT
TRBJ2-1 | - | TRBV15 | - | CATSRDRQGRGEQFF | TGTGCCACCAGCAGAGATAGGCAGGGAAGGGGTGAGCAGTTCTTC
TRBJ2-1 | few | TRBV3-1 | - | CATAEGGLYNEQFF | TGTGCCACCGCCGAGGGGGGGTTATACAATGAGCAGTTCTTC
TRBJ2-4 | few | TRBV20-1 | - | CSARQHLAKNIQYF | TGCAGTGCTAGACAGCACCTAGCCAAAAACATTCAGTACTTC
TRBJ1-6 | few | TRBV10-2 | - | CASSGGSGKTSPLHF | TGCGCCAGCAGTGGGGGATCAGGGAAAACTTCACCCCTCCACTTT
TRBJ2-7 | - | TRBV7-3 | - | CASSVDPPGYEQYF | TGTGCCAGCAGCGTTGACCCCCCTGGTTACGAGCAGTACTTC
TRBJ2-7 | - | TRBV5-1 | TRBD1 | CASSDPGQGGEQYF | TGCGCCAGCAGCGATCCGGGACAGGGAGGCGAGCAGTACTTC
TRBJ1-1 | - | TRBV20-1 | - | CSASSRGAAFF | TGCAGTGCAAGCTCCCGGGGAGCAGCTTTCTTT
TRBJ1-3 | few | TRBV5-5 | TRBD1 | CASSLEWTGKFSGNTIYF | TGTGCCAGCAGCTTGGAGTGGACAGGGAAGTTCTCTGGAAACACCATATATTTT
TRBJ1-5 | few | TRBV10-3 | - | CAISESGLSGDANQPQHF | TGTGCCATCAGTGAGTCCGGGTTATCAGGGGACGCTAATCAGCCCCAGCATTTT
TRBJ1-2 | - | TRBV29-1 | - | CSVEDSSSGHYGYTF | TGCAGCGTTGAAGATTCTAGTTCAGGCCACTATGGCTACACCTTC
TRBJ2-7 | - | TRBV6-1 | - | CASREPAYEQYF | TGTGCCAGCAGGGAACCCGCCTACGAGCAGTACTTC
TRBJ2-5 | - | TRBV5-1 | TRBD2 | CASGPLGTSMRETQYF | TGCGCCAGCGGACCGCTCGGGACTAGCATGAGGGAGACCCAGTACTTC
TRBJ2-7 | many | TRBV12-3/TRBV12-4 | - | CASSSPGPYEQYF | TGTGCCAGCAGTTCCCCGGGCCCTTACGAGCAGTACTTC
TRBJ1-1 | few | TRBV3-1 | TRBD1 | CASSTRGKMNTEAFF | TGTGCCAGCAGCACCAGGGGGAAGATGAACACTGAAGCTTTCTTT
TRBJ1-2 | - | TRBV4-1 | - | CASSQEIEGANYGYTF | TGCGCCAGCAGCCAGGAAATTGAGGGGGCTAACTATGGCTACACCTTC
TRBJ1-1 | - | TRBV4-1 | TRBD1 | CASSPGQGPAREAFF | TGCGCCAGCAGCCCCGGACAGGGTCCGGCGCGGGAAGCTTTCTTT
TRBJ2-1 | few | TRBV7-9 | TRBD1 | CASSTVMDRGRANEQFF | TGTGCCAGCAGCACAGTGATGGACAGGGGGCGAGCGAATGAGCAGTTCTTC
TRBJ2-1 | - | TRBV19 | - | CASSHANPGSYNEQFF | TGTGCCAGTAGTCACGCCAACCCTGGGTCCTACAATGAGCAGTTCTTC
TRBJ1-3 | few | TRBV7-8 | - | CASSFWGPNSGNTIYF | TGTGCCAGCAGCTTCTGGGGGCCCAACTCTGGAAACACCATATATTTT
TRBJ1-1 | many | TRBV5-1 | - | CASSHGGVMNTEAFF | TGCGCCAGCAGCCACGGAGGGGTGATGAACACTGAAGCTTTCTTT
TRBJ1-1 | - | TRBV6-1 | - | CASSEVTGWTMNTEAFF | TGTGCCAGCAGTGAAGTGACCGGTTGGACTATGAACACTGAAGCTTTCTTT
TRBJ1-5 | few | TRBV28 | - | CASSLTTGTNQPQHF | TGTGCCAGCAGTTTGACAACGGGTACGAATCAGCCCCAGCATTTT
TRBJ1-1 | few | TRBV11-1 | TRBD1 | CASSLARRGQGNTEAFF | TGTGCCAGCAGCTTAGCGCGCAGGGGGCAGGGGAACACTGAAGCTTTCTTT